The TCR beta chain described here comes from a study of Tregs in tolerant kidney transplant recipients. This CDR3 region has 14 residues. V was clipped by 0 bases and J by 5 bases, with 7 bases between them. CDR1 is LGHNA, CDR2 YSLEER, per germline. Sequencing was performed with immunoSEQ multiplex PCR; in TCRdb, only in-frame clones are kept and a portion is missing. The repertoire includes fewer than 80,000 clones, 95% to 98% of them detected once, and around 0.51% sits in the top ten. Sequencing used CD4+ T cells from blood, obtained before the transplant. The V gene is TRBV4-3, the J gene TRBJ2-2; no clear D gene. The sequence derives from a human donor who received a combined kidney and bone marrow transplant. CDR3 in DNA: TGCGCCAGCAGCCAAGATCACCGGACCGGGGAGCTGTTTTTT. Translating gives CASSQDHRTGELFF.